These 8 T cell receptor beta chains came from one sample sequenced in a study of blood T cell repertoires in COVID-19. The repertoire was sequenced with immunoSEQ multiplex PCR; TCRdb's copy has only in-frame clones and lacks some. The profile covers approximately 190,000 clones, with 75% to 90% appearing a single time and around 6.9% taken by the ten largest. Sample: peripheral blood. These receptors all come from a man in his sixties with acute or convalescent COVID-19.

This clone was seen a handful of times. The V call is TRBV18, the J call TRBJ2-3; 16 bases fit TRBD2. CDR3 length equals 19 residues. With V trimmed by 5 bases and J by 2 bases, 10 bases remained unmatched. Germline CDR1 KGHSH, CDR2 LQKENI. The CDR3, as DNA: TGTGCCAGCTCAGATCCCGGGACTAGCGGGGGGGAGGACACAGATACGCAGTATTTT. Residues: CASSDPGTSGGEDTDTQYF. The complete variable domain, with remaining parts taken from reference TRBV18 and TRBJ2-3, reads NAGVMQNPRHLVRRRGQEARLRCSPMKGHSHVYWYRQLPEEGLKFMVYLQKENIIDESGMPKERFSAEFPKEGPSILRIQQVVRGDSAAYFCASSDPGTSGGEDTDTQYFGPGTRLTVL.

The chain employs TRBV5-4 and TRBJ1-1, with a weak D call TRBD1 (6 bases). Trimming pared 7 bases from V and 1 base from J, leaving 8 bases between. The CDR3 contains 12 residues. Germline lookup yields CDR1 SGHNT and CDR2 YYREEE (reference sequence). The CDR3 nucleotides are TGTGCCAGCCAGGGACAGAACACTGAAGCTTTCTTT. It codes for CASQGQNTEAFF.

The genes are TRBV7-2 and TRBJ2-3; 10 bases map to TRBD2. Germline CDR1 SGHTA, CDR2 FQGNSA. CDR3 size: 16 residues. Trimming cost V 1 base and J 7 bases; bases outside gene matches: 8. Here the CDR3 DNA reads TGTGCCAGCAGCTTAGGAAGCGGGGGGGCGGCGAATACGCAGTATTTT. Protein: CASSLGSGGAANTQYF.

This sequence joins TRBV19 and TRBJ2-1, with TRBD1 as a possible D gene (5 bases). Trimming took 6 bases from V and 9 from J, leaving 15 bases between them. The CDR3 length is 13 residues. Germline CDR1 is LNHDA and CDR2 is SQIVND (reference sequence). The CDR3 coding sequence is TGTGCCAGTAGGAGAGAGTATCAGGGTGAGCAGTTCTTC. Encoded protein: CASRREYQGEQFF.

Only one count was recorded for this clone. This chain connects TRBV2 to TRBJ1-2; maybe TRBD1 (6 bases). The ends were cut back, 5 bases at V and 7 bases at J, with 14 bases in the middle. This CDR3 region has 13 residues. The germline gives CDR1 SNHLY, CDR2 FYNNEI. CDR3 sequence: CASSQTGRPGYTF. The CDR3 nucleotides read TGTGCCAGCAGTCAGACAGGAAGACCTGGCTACACCTTC.

This clone was picked up a small number of times. CDR3 sequence (DNA): TGTGCCAGCAGCACGACTAGCGGGGGAACCTACGAGCAGTACTTC. It translates to CASSTTSGGTYEQYF. The chain joins TRBV11-3 to TRBJ2-7; 12 bases are shared with TRBD2. The V gene end was trimmed by 5 bases and the J gene end by 2 bases; junction bases not matched to a gene: 4. The CDR3 runs to 15 residues. Germline-derived CDR1 and CDR2 are SGHNT and YENEEA. The full variable domain, in which reference TRBV11-3 and TRBJ2-7 provide the parts outside the CDR3, is EAGVVQSPRYKIIEKKQPVAFWCNPISGHNTLYWYLQNLGQGPELLIRYENEEAVDDSQLPKDRFSAERLKGVDSTLKIQPAELGDSAVYLCASSTTSGGTYEQYFGPGTRLTVT.

The gene calls are TRBV24-1 and TRBJ1-5; the match to TRBD1 covers 7 bases. After removal of 4 bases from V and 6 bases from J, the junction contained 5 bases not matched to a gene. Germline V lookup: CDR1 KGHDR, CDR2 SFDVKD. The CDR3 length is 14 residues. CDR3 nucleotide sequence: TGTGCCACCAGTGAGAGGGGGCGCCTTCAGCCCCAGCATTTT. Encoded protein: CATSERGRLQPQHF.

This chain links TRBV6-1 with TRBJ1-2; D is perhaps TRBD1 (5 bases). The CDR3 sequence is 13 residues long. CDR1 MNHNS and CDR2 SASEGT come from the germline V gene. The V end was cut by 3 bases, the J end by 4 bases, with 9 bases between. CDR3 sequence reads: CASSDRQIYGYTF. The CDR3 bases are TGTGCCAGCAGTGACCGACAGATCTATGGCTACACCTTC.